This TCR beta chain was found in a study of blood T cell repertoires in COVID-19. Study overall: Acute and convalescent COVID-19 specimens originated in the United States, Italy and Spain. The cDNA or gDNA used as material had been derived from T cells, B-cell-depleted T cells, or PBMCs.

The CDR3 contains 16 residues. The V gene's germline CDR1 is LGHNA and CDR2 YNFKEQ. V was clipped by 0 bases and J by 2 bases; unmatched bases: 5. In the original processing: Quantification of nucleated cells was approximated via reference gene primer amplification. The repertoire was sequenced with immunoSEQ multiplex PCR; TCRdb's copy has only in-frame clones and lacks some. Clone size and V and J calls were adopted from that table, with D and trimming inferred from the DNA. The table records 350,000 or so clones, 80% to 90% of them present only once. Material for sequencing was peripheral blood. The TCR was taken from a man aged 25 to 40 with active or convalescent COVID-19. The chain combines TRBV4-2 with TRBJ2-7; 9 bases are shared with TRBD2. The CDR3 sequence: CASSQEGSGRPYEQYF. For the CDR3, the DNA is TGTGCCAGCAGCCAAGAGGGTAGCGGGAGACCCTACGAGCAGTACTTC.